Following are 26 T cell receptor beta chains from one sample sequenced in a study of Tregs in tolerant kidney transplant recipients. Related graft donors supplied nonmyeloablative bone marrow transplants, and mixed chimerism was transient. TCRdb's copy holds only in-frame clones and misses some; the assay was immunoSEQ multiplex PCR. Recorded for this sample: approximately 30,000 clones. The sequenced sample was CD4+ T cells from blood (PBMCs), obtained 24 months after the transplant. These TCRs come from a human patient who received a combined kidney and bone marrow transplant. Some T cells may have originated in the graft donor.

In the case of this clone: The sequence runs out 3 residues before the end of the CDR3; the remainder is reconstructed from the germline J gene. V usage is TRBV5-6 and J usage is TRBJ1-3; D is ambiguous. V shed 4 bases and J shed 1 base, with 12 bases lying between them. CDR1 is SGHDT, CDR2 YYEEEE, per germline. CDR3 length equals 15 residues. The CDR3 loop reads CASSANYESGNTIYF. CDR3 bases read: TGTGCCAGCAGCGCTAACTACGAATCTGGAAACACC.

To note about this clone: The read finishes 3 residues shy of the CDR3 end, and the germline J gene is used to complete it. This chain connects TRBV5-6 to TRBJ1-2; the match to TRBD1 covers 10 bases. The V gene's germline CDR1 is SGHDT and CDR2 YYEEEE. The CDR3 totals 15 residues. V was pared by 4 bases and J by 4 bases, with 7 bases of the junction left unmatched. The covered CDR3 bases are TGTGCCAGCAGCGCGGACAGGGGGAAGAGCTATGGC. Its protein is CASSADRGKSYG. Given in full, the CDR3 is CASSADRGKSYGYTF.

About this clone itself: Read data end 3 residues before the CDR3 end; the end is taken from the germline J gene. The rearrangement joins TRBV20-1 to TRBJ2-3; no firm D call. Germline CDR1 reads DFQATT; CDR2 reads SNEGSKA (reference sequence). CDR3 length: 11 amino acids. Partial CDR3 DNA: TGCAGTGCTAGTAAGGCCCCCACG. This encodes CSASKAPT. From start to end, the CDR3 is CSASKAPTQYF.

Comments on this clone: The CDR3 end falls 3 residues outside the read, so it is completed with the germline J gene. V and J are TRBV7-2 and TRBJ2-1; D gene ambiguous. CDR1 SGHTA and CDR2 FQGNSA come from the germline V gene. The CDR3 has 13 residues. V was trimmed by 5 bases and J by 7 bases, leaving 12 bases between them. The CDR3 is CASSLPHLNEQFF. CDR3 DNA, as far as it was read: TGTGCCAGCAGCCTACCCCACCTGAATGAG.

Turning to this clone: Sequencing ends 3 residues short of the CDR3 end; the germline J gene provides the rest. This rearrangement joins TRBV10-3 to TRBJ1-4; TRBD1 is a possible D gene (5 bases). The CDR3 sequence is 15 residues long. Trimming took off 0 bases at V and 4 bases at J, with 9 bases between the two ends. Germline values: CDR1 ENHRY, CDR2 SYGVKD. The CDR3 sequence: CAISESTRGNEKLFF. The DNA read from the CDR3 is TGTGCCATCAGTGAGTCTACGAGGGGTAATGAAAAA.

A remark on this clone: The read halts 3 residues ahead of the CDR3 end, with the missing end drawn from the germline J gene. The V gene is TRBV20-1, the J gene TRBJ2-3, with a weak D call TRBD1 (7 bases). The CDR3 runs 12 residues. Germline V gives CDR1 DFQATT, CDR2 SNEGSKA (reference sequence). Trimming shortened V by 6 bases and J by 6 bases, and 13 bases separated the two germline ends. CDR3 bases read: TGCAGTGCCAAACAGGGGAGGGATACG. Its translation: CSAKQGRDT. The full CDR3 is CSAKQGRDTQYF.

As concerns this clone: The read stops 3 residues short of the end of the CDR3; the missing end is completed from the germline J gene. The chain recombines TRBV19 with TRBJ1-5; a possible D gene is TRBD1 (5 bases). CDR3 length: 17 amino acids. Between the trimmed V and J ends, which lost 1 base and 0 bases, there was a span of 13 bases. Germline V gene data show CDR1 as LNHDA and CDR2 as SQIVND (reference sequence). CDR3 bases read: TGTGCCAGTAGTATAGGGTCGGGGGTCTATAGCAATCAGCCC. Amino acid sequence: CASSIGSGVYSNQP. The full CDR3 protein is CASSIGSGVYSNQPQHF.

Concerning this clone itself: The CDR3 extends 3 residues past the end of the read, so its final part is completed from the germline J gene. V gene TRBV19 combines with J gene TRBJ1-2, with a weak D call TRBD1 (6 bases). Trimming stripped 4 bases from V and 7 bases from J, with 10 bases between. The CDR3 runs 12 residues. Germline values: CDR1 LNHDA, CDR2 SQIVND (reference sequence). The CDR3: CASSNPGVGYTF. The covered CDR3 bases are TGTGCCAGTAGTAACCCAGGGGTTGGC.

With respect to this clone: The missing CDR3 end, 3 residues past where the read stops, is filled in from the germline J gene. The rearrangement joins TRBV7-2 to TRBJ1-2; perhaps TRBD1 as D (6 bases). Per germline, CDR1 SGHTA and CDR2 FQGNSA. CDR3 size: 15 residues. Trimming left V 7 bases short and J 6 bases short, with 21 bases between. Incomplete CDR3 DNA: TGTGCCAGCACTACCCCCCGGGTTAGGGGGAATGGC. This encodes CASTTPRVRGNG. The complete CDR3 sequence is CASTTPRVRGNGYTF.

A remark on this clone: The CDR3 goes on 3 residues after the read ends, and that part is filled in from the germline J gene. This rearrangement joins TRBV7-3 to TRBJ2-2; 11 nucleotides match TRBD2. The length of the CDR3 is 17 residues. Trimming removed 5 bases from V and 0 bases from J; junction bases left unmatched: 5. CDR1 is SGHTA and CDR2 is FQGTGA in the germline V gene. The CDR3 reads CASSRKTSGANTGELFF. Incomplete CDR3 DNA: TGTGCCAGCAGCCGGAAGACTAGCGGGGCGAACACCGGGGAG.

A remark on this clone: The read falls 3 residues short of the CDR3 end, and the missing part is taken from the germline J gene. The chain combines TRBV2 with TRBJ2-7; maybe TRBD1 (5 bases). The CDR3 has 14 residues. Trimming pared 4 bases from V and 0 bases from J, leaving 10 bases between. CDR1 and CDR2 from the germline V gene are SNHLY and FYNNEI. This CDR3 reads CASSADSRSYEQYF. CDR3 DNA (partial): TGTGCCAGCAGTGCTGACAGCCGCTCCTACGAG. Supplemented by reference TRBV2 and TRBJ2-7, the full variable domain reads EPEVTQTPSHQVTQMGQEVILRCVPISNHLYFYWYRQILGQKVEFLVSFYNNEISEKSEIFDDQFSVERPDGSNFTLKIRSTKLEDSAMYFCASSADSRSYEQYFGPGTRLTVT.

The CDR3 spells CASSIVWTGSQPQHF. Partial CDR3 DNA: TGTGCCAGTAGTATAGTTTGGACAGGGAGTCAGCCC. The chain uses TRBV19 and TRBJ1-5; 8 positions agree with TRBD1. The read comes to an end 3 residues before the CDR3 does, leaving the germline J gene to fill in the end. The junction had 5 bases not matched to a gene; V was cut back by 1 base and J by 6 bases. Germline V CDR1 and CDR2: LNHDA, SQIVND (reference sequence). This CDR3 has 15 amino acids.

As for this clone: Read sequence stops 3 residues before the CDR3 end, and the germline J gene provides the missing end. This chain links TRBV5-6 with TRBJ2-1; D is perhaps TRBD2 (6 bases). In germline, CDR1 is SGHDT, CDR2 YYEEEE. V gave up 6 bases and J gave up 4 bases, with 17 bases separating them. The CDR3 contains 15 residues. The CDR3 sequence: CASTVGGRAYNEQFF. CDR3 bases read: TGTGCCAGCACCGTAGGAGGGCGGGCATACAATGAG.

A word on this clone: The sequenced fragment ends 3 residues before the CDR3 boundary, so the rest is inferred from the germline J gene. The rearrangement uses TRBV30 and TRBJ1-1; maybe TRBD1 (6 bases). The CDR3 has 12 residues. V lost 7 bases and J 2 bases, leaving 11 bases between the germline ends. Germline V lookup: CDR1 GTSNPN, CDR2 SVGIG (reference sequence). CDR3 loop: CAFRGGNTEAFF. The part of the CDR3 DNA that was read is TGTGCCTTCAGGGGCGGAAACACTGAA. Filled out from reference TRBV30 and TRBJ1-1, the complete variable domain reads SQTIHQWPATLVQPVGSPLSLECTVEGTSNPNLYWYRQAAGRGLQLLFYSVGIGQISSEVPQNLSASRPQDRQFILSSKKLLLSDSGFYLCAFRGGNTEAFFGQGTRLTVV.

In regard to this clone: Coverage ceases 3 residues before the CDR3 finishes, and the germline J gene fills in the end. The chain is built from TRBV6-9 and TRBJ2-3; TRBD2 aligns across 9 bases. J lost 7 bases, V lost 2 bases, and 25 bases had no gene match. Germline lookup yields CDR1 MNHGY and CDR2 SVAAGI. CDR3 length: 21 amino acids. Partial CDR3 DNA: TGTGCCAGCAGTTATAAGCAGATGGGACTAGCCTCTAAGAACCTACATCATACG. Amino acid sequence: CASSYKQMGLASKNLHHT. The full CDR3 is CASSYKQMGLASKNLHHTQYF.

With respect to this clone: The observed sequence ends 3 residues before the CDR3 terminus, with the missing tail filled in from the germline J gene. The chain uses TRBV19 and TRBJ2-2; 7 nucleotides agree with TRBD2. V lost 5 bases to trimming and J lost 4 bases; unmatched junction nucleotides: 4. CDR1 is LNHDA, CDR2 SQIVND, per germline (reference sequence). This CDR3 region has 14 residues. CDR3 bases read: TGTGCCAGTAGTGAGGGACTAATCACCGGGGAG. Residues: CASSEGLITGE. The CDR3 in its entirety is CASSEGLITGELFF.

In the case of this clone: The CDR3 end is not reached by the read, which stops 3 residues before it; the germline J gene fills it in. The V and J genes are TRBV18 and TRBJ2-5, with 7 bases identical to TRBD2. Looked up from germline, CDR1 is KGHSH and CDR2 is LQKENI. This CDR3 has 14 residues. The J segment lost 7 bases and the V segment lost 0 bases, leaving 5 bases of the junction unmatched. CDR3 loop: CASSPPAGRGTQYF. The part of the CDR3 DNA that was read is TGTGCCAGCTCACCACCGGCAGGGAGGGGGACC.

As for this clone: The CDR3 is cut off 3 residues early in the read; its end comes from the germline J gene. The chain carries TRBV19 and TRBJ2-3; the match to TRBD2 covers 12 bases. This CDR3 region has 15 residues. Per germline, CDR1 LNHDA and CDR2 SQIVND (reference sequence). The V and J ends lost 4 bases and 4 bases, in that order; junction bases with no gene match: 3. The sequenced part of the CDR3 DNA is TGTGCCAGTAGTAAACTAGCGGGAGGCTCAGATACG. It specifies CASSKLAGGSDT. The entire CDR3 sequence reads CASSKLAGGSDTQYF.

The CDR3 DNA, read in part, is TGTGCCAGCAGCTTAAGGGCCTCCACAGATACG. It is translated as CASSLRASTDT. The complete CDR3 sequence is CASSLRASTDTQYF. The chain employs TRBV7-2 and TRBJ2-3; no firm D call. With the read ending 3 residues before the CDR3 end, the germline J gene is used to fill in that end. V lost 2 bases to trimming and J lost 2 bases, with 8 bases between them. The germline gives CDR1 SGHTA, CDR2 FQGNSA. The CDR3 covers 14 residues.

Of note for this clone: The read finishes 3 residues shy of the CDR3 end, and the germline J gene is used to complete it. The genes are TRBV5-1 and TRBJ1-4; 7 nucleotides match TRBD1. The germline gives CDR1 SGHRS, CDR2 YFSETQ. Trimming cost V 0 bases and J 8 bases; bases outside gene matches: 7. This CDR3 comprises 15 residues. The covered CDR3 bases are TGCGCCAGCAGCTTGGCCGGCAGGGGGAACGAAAAA. Translation gives CASSLAGRGNEK. The whole CDR3 protein is CASSLAGRGNEKLFF. Full variable domain (missing parts from reference TRBV5-1 and TRBJ1-4): KAGVTQTPRYLIKTRGQQVTLSCSPISGHRSVSWYQQTPGQGLQFLFEYFSETQRNKGNFPGRFSGRQFSNSRSEMNVSTLELGDSALYLCASSLAGRGNEKLFFGSGTQLSVL.

As regards this clone: Sequencing ends 3 residues short of the CDR3 end; the germline J gene provides the rest. V gene TRBV7-9 combines with J gene TRBJ2-7, with TRBD2 identical over 9 bases. With 2 bases clipped from V and 6 bases from J, the junction kept 8 bases outside the gene matches. CDR3 length: 15 amino acids. Germline loops: CDR1 SEHNR, CDR2 FQNEAQ (reference sequence). The covered CDR3 bases are TGTGCCAGCAGCTTAAGAATAGCGGGAGCGGGCGAG. As protein: CASSLRIAGAGE. The CDR3 as a whole reads CASSLRIAGAGEQYF. Combining the CDR3 with reference TRBV7-9 and TRBJ2-7 gives the whole variable domain DTGVSQNPRHKITKRGQNVTFRCDPISEHNRLYWYRQTLGQGPEFLTYFQNEAQLEKSRLLSDRFSAERPKGSFSTLEIQRTEQGDSAMYLCASSLRIAGAGEQYFGPGTRLTVT.

Note on this clone: The sequence runs out 3 residues before the end of the CDR3; the remainder is reconstructed from the germline J gene. The chain carries TRBV12-5 and TRBJ2-1, with D possibly matching TRBD2 (6 bases). The CDR3 has 15 amino acids. V lost 6 bases to trimming and J lost 5 bases, with 17 bases between them. The germline V gene has CDR1 LGHNT and CDR2 FRNRAP. The CDR3 sequence is CASGRGLANNNEQFF. CDR3 bases read: TGTGCTAGTGGCCGGGGACTGGCGAATAACAATGAG.

CDR3 in amino acids: CASSTVGTGGSYEQYF. The CDR3 DNA, read in part, is TGTGCCAGTAGTACGGTCGGGACAGGGGGATCCTACGAG. The rearrangement joins TRBV19 to TRBJ2-7; 11 bases align to TRBD1. The read comes to an end 3 residues before the CDR3 does, leaving the germline J gene to fill in the end. Germline assignment: CDR1 LNHDA and CDR2 SQIVND (reference sequence). V shed 4 bases and J 1 base; nucleotides not matched to a gene: 6. The CDR3 contains 16 residues.

With regard to this clone: The read stops 3 residues short of the end of the CDR3; the missing end is completed from the germline J gene. The gene calls are TRBV18 and TRBJ1-3; possibly TRBD1 for D (5 bases). The germline V gene encodes CDR1 KGHSH and CDR2 LQKENI. With 2 bases removed from V and 0 bases from J, the gap between germline ends came to 11 bases. There are 16 residues in the CDR3. The CDR3 reads CASSPFDSSSGNTIYF. CDR3 bases read: TGTGCCAGCTCACCATTCGACAGTTCCTCTGGAAACACC.

About this clone: With the read ending 3 residues before the CDR3 end, the germline J gene is used to fill in that end. The rearrangement uses TRBV29-1 and TRBJ2-2, with 12 nucleotides matching TRBD1. The CDR3 length is 17 residues. With V trimmed by 3 bases and J by 4 bases, 9 bases remained unmatched. Germline V lookup: CDR1 SQVTM, CDR2 ANQGSEA. The part of the CDR3 DNA that was read is TGCAGCGTTGAGGGTCTCCGGGACAGGGGGCGCACCGGGGAG. Translation gives CSVEGLRDRGRTGE. From start to end, the CDR3 is CSVEGLRDRGRTGELFF.

For this clone: The read gets to within 3 residues of the CDR3 end, and the germline J gene fills in the rest. The chain joins TRBV27 to TRBJ2-3, with 9 bases matching TRBD2. This CDR3 has 14 amino acids. The J segment lost 1 base and the V segment lost 7 bases, leaving 3 bases of the junction unmatched. Germline values: CDR1 MNHEY, CDR2 SMNVEV (reference sequence). The CDR3 sequence is CASMTSGGTDTQYF. The sequenced part of the CDR3 DNA is TGTGCCAGCATGACTAGCGGCGGCACAGATACG.